The 30 T cell receptor beta chains in this list originate from one sample, sequenced in a study of T cells after posttransplantation cyclophosphamide. Using immunoSEQ multiplex PCR, the repertoire was profiled, and TCRdb retains in-frame clones only, with some absent. The record shows more than 10,000 clones for this sample, with no singletons present. Treatment was busulfan-fludarabine conditioning, a marrow graft, and cyclophosphamide on days +3 and +4. Sample: PBMCs, taken after allogeneic stem cell transplant with posttransplant cyclophosphamide. These receptors all stem from a female patient between 40 and 50 years old who received an allogeneic stem cell transplant from an unrelated donor, was CMV-positive, and had acute GVHD only. Some of these T cells may belong to the graft donor.

This clone was recorded at least ten times. The chain uses TRBV25-1 and TRBJ1-5; D may be TRBD1 (5 bases). V lost 1 base to trimming and J lost 2 bases, with 9 bases between them. In germline, CDR1 is MGHDK, CDR2 SYGVNS. CDR3 size: 15 residues. The CDR3 reads CASSEWGGCNQPQHF. The CDR3 DNA sequence: TGTGCCAGCAGTGAATGGGGGGGGTGCAATCAGCCCCAGCATTTT. Full variable domain (missing parts from reference TRBV25-1 and TRBJ1-5): EADIYQTPRYLVIGTGKKITLECSQTMGHDKMYWYQQDPGMELHLIHYSYGVNSTEKGDLSSESTVSRIRTEHFPLTLESARPSHTSQYLCASSEWGGCNQPQHFGDGTRLSIL.

This clone has a count of ten or more. The chain carries TRBV5-1 and TRBJ2-7; 7 bases map to TRBD2. The V segment lost 1 base and the J segment 3 bases; nucleotides outside the gene matches: 7. Germline V gives CDR1 SGHRS, CDR2 YFSETQ. This CDR3 region has 15 residues. The CDR3 sequence is CASSLFRGVDYEQYF. Here the CDR3 DNA reads TGCGCCAGCAGCTTGTTCCGGGGGGTCGACTACGAGCAGTACTTC.

This clone was recorded at least ten times. The gene calls are TRBV10-3 and TRBJ1-2, with 8 bases fitting TRBD1. CDR3 length: 14 amino acids. Germline CDR1 is ENHRY and CDR2 is SYGVKD. Trimming removed 7 bases from V and 4 bases from J; junction bases left unmatched: 8. CDR3 sequence reads: CAINPGQVGYGYTF. The CDR3 region has the DNA TGTGCCATCAATCCGGGACAGGTGGGCTATGGCTACACCTTC.

This clone was picked up many times. The rearrangement uses TRBV28 and TRBJ2-7; 10 bases fit TRBD2. Per germline, CDR1 MDHEN and CDR2 SYDVKM. The CDR3 contains 15 residues. J lost 4 bases, V lost 2 bases, and 5 bases had no gene match. The CDR3 loop is CASSLKTSGAYEQYF. CDR3 nucleotide sequence: TGTGCCAGCAGTTTAAAAACTAGCGGGGCTTACGAGCAGTACTTC.

The chain links TRBV7-8 to TRBJ2-7, with 14 bases lining up with TRBD2. This CDR3 has 16 residues. Germline values: CDR1 SGHVS, CDR2 FQNEAQ. V lost 3 bases to trimming and J lost 6 bases; unmatched junction nucleotides: 7. CDR3: CASSFFGTSGSGEQYF. CDR3 DNA sequence: TGTGCCAGCAGCTTCTTCGGGACTAGCGGGAGTGGCGAGCAGTACTTC.

This clone was counted at least ten times. V usage is TRBV27 and J usage is TRBJ2-7; a weak D match, TRBD2 (5 bases). Looked up from germline, CDR1 is MNHEY and CDR2 is SMNVEV (reference sequence). The V gene lost 0 bases and the J gene lost 4 bases, with 7 bases spanning the gap. The CDR3 runs to 13 residues. Here the CDR3 DNA reads TGTGCCAGCAGTTTATCCCGGGGATACGAGCAGTACTTC. Residues: CASSLSRGYEQYF.

This clone appeared many times. The V gene is TRBV5-4, the J gene TRBJ2-3, with 8 bases lining up with TRBD2. V gave up 0 bases and J gave up 3 bases; unmatched junction bases: 6. The CDR3 is 16 amino acids. Germline lookup yields CDR1 SGHNT and CDR2 YYREEE (reference sequence). The CDR3, as DNA: TGTGCCAGCAGCTTGGGTGGGCTAGCGGGTACAGATACGCAGTATTTT. The encoded protein is CASSLGGLAGTDTQYF.

This clone has a count of ten or more. V is TRBV5-5 and J is TRBJ1-2, with D possibly being TRBD1 (6 bases). Germline CDR1 reads SGHKS; CDR2 reads YYEKEE (reference sequence). The V end was cut by 0 bases, the J end by 8 bases, with 11 bases between. The CDR3 consists of 13 residues. The CDR3 DNA reads TGTGCCAGCAGCTTGGAATCAGGGGTAGGCTACACCTTC. Its protein product is CASSLESGVGYTF.

This clone was counted at least ten times. The chain links TRBV28 to TRBJ1-1; 7 nucleotides align to TRBD1. Germline V CDR1 and CDR2: MDHEN, SYDVKM. V trimming: 6 bases; J trimming: 0 bases; junction bases outside the gene matches: 7. The length of the CDR3 is 15 residues. CDR3 nucleotide sequence: TGTGCCAGCAGATTCGCCGGGACAGTGAACACTGAAGCTTTCTTT. It encodes CASRFAGTVNTEAFF.

This clone has at least ten counts. The chain uses TRBV10-3 and TRBJ2-1; possibly TRBD1 for D (5 bases). This CDR3 has 14 amino acids. Germline V CDR1 and CDR2: ENHRY, SYGVKD. V dropped 10 bases and J dropped 5 bases, with 18 bases sitting between them. CDR3 in DNA: TGTGCCACCCTTTTTCCCGACAGCGACAATGAGCAGTTCTTC. Its protein is CATLFPDSDNEQFF.

Concerning this clone: The conserved closing phenylalanine or tryptophan is absent in this CDR3, likely reflecting a read error. V and J are TRBV28 and TRBJ2-7; maybe TRBD2 (6 bases). Germline CDR1 MDHEN, CDR2 SYDVKM. The CDR3 is 16 amino acids. CDR3 in amino acids: CSSSFRKGRDDYEQYL. CDR3 coding DNA: TGTTCCAGCAGTTTCCGGAAGGGGCGGGACGACTACGAGCAGTACCTC.

This clone was seen many times. The chain couples TRBV28 to TRBJ2-7; 11 bases align to TRBD2. There are 16 residues in the CDR3. Unmatched junction bases numbered 11, after V lost 4 bases and J lost 6 bases. Germline V lookup: CDR1 MDHEN, CDR2 SYDVKM. In DNA, the CDR3 is TGTGCCAGCAGTTCGCTAGCGGGGGGCTCTCTTTTCGAGCAGTACGTC. Residues: CASSSLAGGSLFEQYV.

This clone occurred a few times. CDR3 region: CASSSQQVPSNEKLFF. The CDR3 nucleotides are TGTGCCAGCAGCTCCCAACAGGTTCCCTCTAATGAAAAACTGTTTTTT. V and J are TRBV7-9 and TRBJ1-4; perhaps TRBD1 as D (5 bases). This CDR3 has 16 amino acids. CDR1 SEHNR and CDR2 FQNEAQ come from the germline V gene (reference sequence). V was shortened by 4 bases and J by 3 bases, with 15 bases between the two germline ends.

This clone was seen many times. The J gene is TRBJ2-7, the V gene TRBV18, with unresolved D. V was trimmed by 2 bases and J by 0 bases, leaving 14 bases between them. The CDR3 sequence is 16 residues long. CDR1 KGHSH and CDR2 LQKENI come from the germline V gene. CDR3 loop: CASSPTLGSSSYEQYF. Written as DNA, the CDR3 is TGTGCCAGCTCACCAACGTTGGGCAGTAGCTCCTACGAGCAGTACTTC.

This clone has ten or more counts. V usage is TRBV5-4 and J usage is TRBJ2-5; 8 nucleotides agree with TRBD1. V was clipped by 2 bases and J by 4 bases; unmatched bases: 10. The germline V gene encodes CDR1 SGHNT and CDR2 YYREEE (reference sequence). The CDR3 loop spans 16 amino acids. Here the CDR3 DNA reads TGTGCCAGCAGCTTCTACAGGGGGATCCCTTCAGAGACCCAGTACTTC. Translated, it gives CASSFYRGIPSETQYF. The full variable domain, completed using reference TRBV5-4 and TRBJ2-5, is ETGVTQSPTHLIKTRGQQVTLRCSSQSGHNTVSWYQQALGQGPQFIFQYYREEENGRGNFPPRFSGLQFPNYSSELNVNALELDDSALYLCASSFYRGIPSETQYFGPGTRLLVL.

There are many counts of this clone. The chain has TRBV27 and TRBJ1-2; D unclear. Per germline, CDR1 MNHEY and CDR2 SMNVEV (reference sequence). Trimming took 6 bases from V and 4 from J, leaving 12 bases between them. The CDR3 has 13 residues. DNA of the CDR3: TGTGCCAGCAGCACCGGGATCCTCTATGGCTACACCTTC. Translated, it gives CASSTGILYGYTF.

V is TRBV19 and J is TRBJ1-2; TRBD1 matches 9 bases. CDR1 is LNHDA, CDR2 SQIVND, per germline (reference sequence). J was trimmed by 14 bases and V by 3 bases; bases with no gene match: 7. The CDR3 extends over 12 amino acids. This CDR3 is CASSIDRGARTF. CDR3 nucleotide sequence: TGTGCCAGTAGTATCGACAGGGGGGCAAGGACCTTC.

This clone appeared a few times. The chain links TRBV19 to TRBJ2-5, with D possibly being TRBD2 (6 bases). V dropped 3 bases and J dropped 11 bases, with 16 bases sitting between them. Germline V gene lookup returns CDR1 LNHDA and CDR2 SQIVND (reference sequence). The CDR3 has 13 amino acids. CDR3 in DNA: TGTGCCAGTAGTATTGGAGGGCCGGTGGAGCAGTACTTC. It is translated as CASSIGGPVEQYF.

Only a few counts were recorded for this clone. The chain carries TRBV6-5 and TRBJ2-1; weak D call: TRBD2 (5 bases). The CDR3 is made up of 16 amino acids. Germline loops: CDR1 MNHEY, CDR2 SVGAGI. V was trimmed by 2 bases and J by 0 bases, leaving 11 bases between them. The CDR3 region is CASSYDTGSSYNEQFF. CDR3 DNA sequence: TGTGCCAGCAGTTACGATACGGGGAGCTCCTACAATGAGCAGTTCTTC.

This clone was seen repeatedly, ten times or more. V and J are TRBV6-5 and TRBJ1-1; D call uncertain. Looked up from germline, CDR1 is MNHEY and CDR2 is SVGAGI. The CDR3 has 11 residues. V lost 8 bases and J 4 bases, leaving 8 bases between the germline ends. CDR3 amino acids: CASDGGTEAFF. The CDR3 DNA is TGTGCCAGCGACGGAGGCACTGAAGCTTTCTTT.

This clone was recorded many times. V gene TRBV5-1 combines with J gene TRBJ2-7; 10 bases agree with TRBD1. The germline CDR1 and CDR2 sequences are SGHRS and YFSETQ. CDR3 length equals 16 residues. The V segment lost 3 bases and the J segment 6 bases; nucleotides outside the gene matches: 12. Written as DNA, the CDR3 is TGCGCCAGCAGCTCGGACCCCGGGACAGGGGCCTCCGAGCAGTACTTC. As protein: CASSSDPGTGASEQYF.

This clone occurred many times. The chain joins TRBV27 to TRBJ2-7; D gene ambiguous. V was pared by 3 bases and J by 3 bases, with 9 bases between. Germline assignment: CDR1 MNHEY and CDR2 SMNVEV (reference sequence). The CDR3 runs to 13 residues. The chain's CDR3 is CASSFRGGYEQYF. CDR3 coding DNA: TGTGCCAGCAGTTTCCGCGGCGGCTACGAGCAGTACTTC.

In its sample, this clone was seen many times. The chain carries TRBV5-5 and TRBJ2-1, with TRBD1 identical over 10 bases. V lost 3 bases and J lost 4; bases outside the gene matches: 4. Germline loops: CDR1 SGHKS, CDR2 YYEKEE (reference sequence). CDR3 length: 15 amino acids. CDR3 amino acids: CASSWGGQGYNEQFF. The CDR3, as DNA: TGTGCCAGCAGCTGGGGGGGACAGGGGTACAATGAGCAGTTCTTC.

Many counts were recorded for this clone. The chain recombines TRBV30 with TRBJ2-6; 9 positions match TRBD1. Germline trimming cut 0 bases from V and 0 bases from J; bases unmatched to any gene: 3. This CDR3 is built from 17 residues. CDR1 and CDR2 (germline): GTSNPN, SVGIG (reference sequence). The chain's CDR3 is CAWSVTGGSSGANVLTF. CDR3 DNA sequence: TGTGCCTGGAGTGTCACAGGGGGCTCCTCTGGGGCCAACGTCCTGACTTTC.

This clone was observed many times. This chain links TRBV4-1 with TRBJ2-1, with D perhaps TRBD2 (6 bases). V lost 7 bases, J lost 4 bases, and 20 bases lay in between. The CDR3 has 16 amino acids. Germline-derived CDR1 and CDR2 are MGHRA and YSYEKL. CDR3 nucleotide sequence: TGCGCCAGCACCAACGACCGGCTAGCGAGTTACAATGAGCAGTTCTTC. This sequence encodes CASTNDRLASYNEQFF.

This clone has more than one count but fewer than ten. The chain is built from TRBV7-9 and TRBJ2-2, with 8 positions matching TRBD1. The germline CDR1 and CDR2 sequences are SEHNR and FQNEAQ (reference sequence). The J segment lost 2 bases and the V segment lost 5 bases, leaving 7 bases of the junction unmatched. The CDR3 is 16 amino acids. DNA of the CDR3: TGTGCCAGCAGCCCGAAGGACAGGGAAAACACCGGGGAGCTGTTTTTT. This translates into CASSPKDRENTGELFF. Variable domain in full (rest from reference TRBV7-9 and TRBJ2-2): DTGVSQNPRHKITKRGQNVTFRCDPISEHNRLYWYRQTLGQGPEFLTYFQNEAQLEKSRLLSDRFSAERPKGSFSTLEIQRTEQGDSAMYLCASSPKDRENTGELFFGEGSRLTVL.

This clone has a count of ten or more. This chain links TRBV5-4 with TRBJ2-7; 14 bases line up with TRBD2. Germline V lookup: CDR1 SGHNT, CDR2 YYREEE (reference sequence). The V and J ends lost 2 bases and 6 bases, in that order; junction bases with no gene match: 7. CDR3 size: 16 residues. DNA of the CDR3: TGTGCCAGCAGCTTCTTCGGGACTAGCGGGAGTGGCGAGCAGTACTTC. It specifies CASSFFGTSGSGEQYF.

There are many counts of this clone. The chain has TRBV5-1 and TRBJ2-7; D unresolved. With 2 bases removed from V and 2 bases from J, the gap between germline ends came to 17 bases. Germline CDR1 is SGHRS and CDR2 is YFSETQ. The CDR3 totals 16 residues. The CDR3 sequence is CASSFDVEPPAYEQYF. The CDR3 DNA reads TGCGCCAGCAGCTTCGATGTTGAACCCCCGGCCTACGAGCAGTACTTC.

Turning to this clone: The same CDR3 is also encoded by other DNA sequences in this sample. The chain couples TRBV25-1 to TRBJ1-3; D might be TRBD1 (5 bases). The CDR3 is made up of 15 amino acids. V was pared by 6 bases and J by 0 bases, with 12 bases between. Per germline, CDR1 MGHDK and CDR2 SYGVNS. The CDR3 is CASSDNRYSGNTIYF. CDR3 nucleotide sequence: TGTGCCAGCAGCGATAACAGGTACTCTGGAAACACCATATATTTT.

Notes on this clone: At one end the junction does not follow the germline gene, possibly because of a read error. Other DNA sequences of this sample code for an identical CDR3. The chain joins TRBV2 to TRBJ2-7; the D gene is possibly TRBD2 (6 bases). The CDR3 extends over 14 amino acids. CDR1 and CDR2 from the germline V gene are SNHLY and FYNNEI. The CDR3 protein is CASSWTTATYEQYF. CDR3 bases: TGTGCCAGCAGTTGGACTACCGCTACCTATGAGCAGTACTTC.